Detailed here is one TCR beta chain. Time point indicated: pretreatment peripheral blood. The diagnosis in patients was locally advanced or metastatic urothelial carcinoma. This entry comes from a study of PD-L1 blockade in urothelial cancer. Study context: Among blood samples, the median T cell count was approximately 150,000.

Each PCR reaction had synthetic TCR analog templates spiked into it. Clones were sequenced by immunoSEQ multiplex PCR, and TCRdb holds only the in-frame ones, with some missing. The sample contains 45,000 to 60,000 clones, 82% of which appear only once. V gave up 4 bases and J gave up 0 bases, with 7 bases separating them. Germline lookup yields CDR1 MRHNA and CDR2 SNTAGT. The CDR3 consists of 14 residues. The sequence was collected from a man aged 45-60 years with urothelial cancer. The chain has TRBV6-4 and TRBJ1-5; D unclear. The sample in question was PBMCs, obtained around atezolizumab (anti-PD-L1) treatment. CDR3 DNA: TGTGCCAGCAGTGTGGAGTATAGCAATCAGCCCCAGCATTTT. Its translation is CASSVEYSNQPQHF.